The rows below give T cell receptor beta chains drawn from one sample of a study of blood T cell repertoires in COVID-19. Produced via immunoSEQ multiplex PCR; TCRdb's table is partial and in-frame only. The sample consists of about 480,000 clones, around 90% of them appearing once. The sequenced sample was PBMCs or T cells enriched from blood (not recorded which). The receptors here all came from a woman between 18 and 29 years old with acute COVID-19. The CDR3 runs from the conserved cysteine through the conserved F or W. A D gene is named only where the DNA matches it firmly. Only part of the rows carry a size: once, few, many, or a class if the clone is expanded.

-	TRBV6-6	-	TRBJ2-7	CASSPLSGLPREGQYF	TGTGCCAGCAGTCCCCTATCGGGACTCCCGCGTGAAGGGCAGTACTTC
once	TRBV4-2	-	TRBJ1-1	CASSQEDKTEAFF	TGTGCCAGCAGCCAAGAAGACAAAACTGAAGCTTTCTTT
-	TRBV9	TRBD2	TRBJ2-5	CASSAGGSGEGETQYF	TGTGCCAGCAGCGCCGGGGGTAGCGGGGAGGGAGAGACCCAGTACTTC
-	TRBV18	-	TRBJ2-6	CASSPLGGTGANVLTF	TGTGCCAGCTCACCACTCGGCGGCACCGGGGCCAACGTCCTGACTTTC
-	TRBV2	-	TRBJ2-5	CASKDGGQETQYF	TGTGCCAGCAAGGATGGAGGCCAAGAGACCCAGTACTTC
-	TRBV6-2/TRBV6-3	TRBD2	TRBJ2-7	CASSTLLAGGPYEQYF	TGTGCCAGCAGTACTTTACTAGCGGGAGGCCCCTACGAGCAGTACTTC
-	TRBV27	TRBD1	TRBJ2-7	CASSSGTGGLEQYF	TGTGCCAGCAGTTCCGGGACAGGGGGCCTCGAGCAGTACTTC
-	TRBV7-2	-	TRBJ2-4	CASSLQGSLAKNIQYF	TGTGCCAGCAGCTTACAGGGGTCCCTAGCCAAAAACATTCAGTACTTC
-	TRBV2	-	TRBJ2-7	CASSEQSYEQYF	TGTGCCAGCAGTGAACAGTCCTACGAGCAGTACTTC
-	TRBV7-2	TRBD1	TRBJ1-2	CASSLPGTEYGYTF	TGTGCCAGCAGCCTGCCCGGGACAGAGTATGGCTACACCTTC
-	TRBV21-1	-	TRBJ2-2	CASSNGQRSRNTGELFF	TGTGCCAGCAGCAATGGGCAAAGATCAAGGAACACCGGGGAGCTGTTTTTT
-	TRBV6-5	-	TRBJ2-1	CASSSVYKKNEQFF	TGTGCCAGCAGTTCGGTATATAAGAAAAATGAGCAGTTCTTC
-	TRBV15	-	TRBJ2-5	CATSSVQGLQETQYF	TGTGCCACCAGCAGTGTCCAGGGGCTTCAAGAGACCCAGTACTTC
-	TRBV2	TRBD1	TRBJ2-7	CASSEVQGAKNEQYF	TGTGCCAGCAGTGAAGTACAGGGGGCGAAGAACGAGCAGTACTTC
once	TRBV7-8	-	TRBJ1-1	CASSVVGDTEAFF	TGTGCCAGCAGCGTGGTAGGGGACACTGAAGCTTTCTTT
-	TRBV20-1	-	TRBJ2-2	CSASARIANTGELFF	TGCAGTGCTAGTGCCAGAATCGCGAACACCGGGGAGCTGTTTTTT
-	TRBV28	TRBD2	TRBJ2-3	CASSFSPSGGRGSRTDTQYF	TGTGCCAGCAGTTTTTCACCTAGCGGGGGACGAGGTTCGCGCACAGATACGCAGTATTTT
-	TRBV19	TRBD2	TRBJ2-5	CASSIGASGSGETQYF	TGTGCCAGTAGTATAGGGGCTAGCGGGAGTGGAGAGACCCAGTACTTC
-	TRBV7-9	-	TRBJ2-3	CASSLARIARTDTQYF	TGTGCCAGCAGCTTAGCGCGAATAGCGCGGACAGATACGCAGTATTTT
once	TRBV7-9	TRBD1	TRBJ1-5	CASSGQGSGNQPQHF	TGTGCCAGCAGCGGACAGGGCTCGGGCAATCAGCCCCAGCATTTT
-	TRBV20-1	-	TRBJ2-1	CSARYYNEQFF	TGCAGTGCTAGGTATTACAATGAGCAGTTCTTC
few	TRBV27	-	TRBJ1-3	CASSFSGSGNTIYF	TGTGCCAGCAGTTTCTCCGGCTCTGGAAACACCATATATTTT
-	TRBV27	-	TRBJ1-1	CASSFLDRAEAFF	TGTGCCAGCAGCTTTCTAGACCGCGCGGAAGCTTTCTTT
-	TRBV19	TRBD1	TRBJ1-5	CASSTYATGVSNQPQHF	TGTGCCAGTAGTACCTACGCGACAGGGGTTAGCAATCAGCCCCAGCATTTT
-	TRBV10-2	TRBD2	TRBJ2-1	CASRTSGRNNEQFF	TGCGCCAGCAGAACTAGCGGGAGAAACAATGAGCAGTTCTTC
-	TRBV19	TRBD2	TRBJ2-1	CASSDPGLAGVAYNEQFF	TGTGCCAGTAGTGACCCGGGCCTAGCGGGGGTGGCTTACAATGAGCAGTTCTTC
-	TRBV7-9	-	TRBJ1-4	CASSFISGELREKLFF	TGTGCCAGCAGCTTTATCTCGGGGGAGTTGAGGGAAAAACTGTTTTTT
-	TRBV6-5	-	TRBJ1-2	CASSPTTGHGYTF	TGTGCCAGCAGTCCGACGACAGGCCATGGCTACACCTTC
-	TRBV5-5	-	TRBJ1-2	CASSGGLNYGYTF	TGTGCCAGCAGCGGAGGGCTAAACTATGGCTACACCTTC
-	TRBV20-1	-	TRBJ1-1	CSASPTSGPVAEAFF	TGCAGTGCTAGTCCGACCTCAGGTCCCGTTGCTGAAGCTTTCTTT
-	TRBV12-3/TRBV12-4	-	TRBJ2-7	CASSYTGPYEQYF	TGTGCCAGCAGTTACACAGGACCCTACGAGCAGTACTTC
few	TRBV6-8	TRBD1	TRBJ2-5	CASSSARGPETQYF	TGTGCCAGCAGTTCGGCCAGGGGGCCAGAGACCCAGTACTTC
-	TRBV7-2	TRBD1	TRBJ2-5	CASTSGGQGPQYF	TGTGCCAGCACCTCTGGGGGACAGGGTCCACAGTACTTC
-	TRBV19	-	TRBJ2-7	CASSIFQGVDYEQYF	TGTGCCAGTAGTATTTTTCAGGGCGTGGACTACGAGCAGTACTTC
-	TRBV6-6	TRBD1	TRBJ1-1	CASSPDRGPTEAFF	TGTGCCAGCAGTCCGGACAGGGGTCCAACTGAAGCTTTCTTT
-	TRBV19	-	TRBJ2-7	CASSIVQGGHEQYF	TGTGCCAGTAGTATAGTGCAGGGGGGCCACGAGCAGTACTTC
-	TRBV6-1	TRBD1	TRBJ1-6	CASSETQGANSPLHF	TGTGCCAGCAGTGAGACCCAGGGGGCGAATTCACCCCTCCACTTT
-	TRBV27	TRBD2	TRBJ2-7	CASSLSNKAQGGYEQYF	TGTGCCAGCAGTTTATCCAATAAGGCGCAGGGAGGGTACGAGCAGTACTTC
-	TRBV19	TRBD2	TRBJ2-7	CASSTSLAGYEQYF	TGTGCCAGTAGTACCAGTCTAGCGGGATACGAGCAGTACTTC
-	TRBV7-8	TRBD1	TRBJ1-2	CASSKTGINYGYTF	TGTGCCAGCAGCAAGACAGGGATCAACTATGGCTACACCTTC
-	TRBV21-1	-	TRBJ1-1	CASSVIRRRPPAFF	TGTGCCAGCAGCGTCATTCGTAGGAGGCCTCCGGCTTTCTTT
once	TRBV5-1	-	TRBJ1-1	CASRGGNTEAFF	TGCGCCAGCCGCGGGGGGAACACTGAAGCTTTCTTT
once	TRBV4-1	-	TRBJ1-4	CASSQGRGPDKKLFF	TGCGCCAGCAGCCAGGGCAGGGGTCCTGATAAAAAACTGTTTTTT
-	TRBV29-1	-	TRBJ2-7	CSVEEGLEGYEQYF	TGCAGCGTTGAAGAGGGCCTGGAGGGCTACGAGCAGTACTTC
-	TRBV4-3	TRBD1	TRBJ2-7	CASSPTAGGEFYEQYF	TGCGCCAGCAGCCCTACTGCAGGGGGCGAGTTTTACGAGCAGTACTTC
few	TRBV5-5	TRBD1	TRBJ2-7	CASSPRGQGLYEQYF	TGTGCCAGCAGCCCCCGGGGACAGGGACTATACGAGCAGTACTTC
once	TRBV19	-	TRBJ1-2	CASSIDRGYGYTF	TGTGCCAGTAGTATAGATCGGGGTTATGGCTACACCTTC
-	TRBV27	-	TRBJ2-7	CASSYLQGVSEQYF	TGTGCCAGCAGTTATCTACAGGGAGTTTCCGAGCAGTACTTC
-	TRBV7-2	-	TRBJ1-3	CASSLVAAGQGNTIYF	TGTGCCAGCAGCTTAGTGGCGGCGGGCCAGGGAAACACCATATATTTT
-	TRBV10-1	TRBD1	TRBJ2-7	CASSPGTGNYEQYF	TGCGCCAGCAGTCCCGGGACAGGGAATTACGAGCAGTACTTC
-	TRBV6-5	-	TRBJ1-5	CASSYSLQQPQHF	TGTGCCAGCAGTTACTCGTTGCAGCAGCCCCAGCATTTT
-	TRBV4-1	-	TRBJ1-1	CASSPGQIQLEAFF	TGCGCCAGCAGCCCAGGACAGATTCAACTTGAAGCTTTCTTT
-	TRBV27	-	TRBJ1-6	CASSLSAGAINSPLHF	TGTGCCAGCAGTTTATCCGCTGGGGCGATAAATTCACCCCTCCACTTT